One sample yielded the 7 T cell receptor beta chains listed below, sequenced in a study of Graves' ophthalmopathy and Graves' hyperthyroidism (dated by TCRdb to between 2018 and 2020). Sequencer: Illumina HiSeq 2000. For repertoire sequencing, the TCR beta CDR3 regions were amplified from RNA transcripts. The first round was an RT-PCR using HTBI primers with the Qiagen OneStep RT-PCR kit, and this first round was followed by a second-round multiplex PCR, then size selection and purification. TCRdb reran the public reads through fastp at Q25 and MiXCR, keeping productive beta chains. Identical CDR3 proteins give one entry, which carries the most common genes and DNA. The sample table contains about 380,000 distinct CDR3 sequences; only one count was recorded for approximately 15% of them. Around 6.6% of the sample comes from the top ten. The sequencing sample was made of peripheral blood. The receptors derive from a woman aged 18 to 35 with stable Graves' hyperthyroidism. Donor details come from another sample of the same person, matched by shared clones.

Many counts were recorded for this clonotype. The V and J genes are TRBV20-1 and TRBJ1-1, with 8 bases aligning to TRBD1. Germline V lookup: CDR1 DFQATT, CDR2 SNEGSKA (reference sequence). This CDR3 comprises 14 residues. The junction had 1 base not matched to a gene; V was cut back by 0 bases and J by 1 base. CDR3 coding DNA: TGCAGTGCTAGAGAGGACAGGGCGAACACTGAAGCTTTCTTT. Protein product: CSAREDRANTEAFF.

This chain links TRBV12-3 or TRBV12-4 with TRBJ2-5, with a tentative D call TRBD1 (6 bases). This CDR3 region has 14 residues. Trimming stripped 3 bases from V and 5 bases from J, with 13 bases between. The CDR3 region is CASSFRNREETQYF. The CDR3 DNA reads TGTGCCAGCAGTTTCCGAAACAGGGAGGAGACCCAGTACTTC.

This clonotype was seen at least ten times. The chain carries TRBV20-1 and TRBJ2-7; 12 bases fit TRBD2. The CDR3 consists of 14 residues. Germline V gene data show CDR1 as DFQATT and CDR2 as SNEGSKA (reference sequence). Trimming at V came to 2 bases and at J to 4 bases, leaving 3 bases not matched to a gene. CDR3 amino acids: CSARPGLAGYEQYF. In DNA form, the CDR3 reads TGCAGTGCTAGACCCGGACTAGCGGGGTACGAGCAGTACTTC.

Ten or more counts support this clonotype. The J gene is TRBJ1-1, the V gene TRBV6-5; D gene unclear. V was trimmed by 1 base and J by 1 base, leaving 10 bases between them. The CDR3 has 15 amino acids. Looked up from germline, CDR1 is MNHEY and CDR2 is SVGAGI. In DNA form, the CDR3 reads TGTGCCAGCAGTTACTGGGGTAGCACGAACACTGAAGCTTTCTTT. It codes for CASSYWGSTNTEAFF.

This clonotype was recorded many times. The V and J genes are TRBV6-2 or TRBV6-3 and TRBJ1-2; D is undetermined. V was clipped by 0 bases and J by 6 bases, with 11 bases between them. The germline CDR1 and CDR2 sequences are MNHEY and SVGEGT. The CDR3 consists of 14 residues. The CDR3 bases are TGTGCCAGCAGTTACTCGGGCCGAGGAGATGGCTACACCTTC. It is translated as CASSYSGRGDGYTF.

This clonotype was seen many times. CDR3 sequence: CASSLGYRDEGPQHF. CDR3 coding DNA: TGTGCCAGCAGCTTAGGGTACAGGGATGAGGGGCCCCAGCATTTT. This chain links TRBV7-2 with TRBJ1-5; a possible D gene is TRBD1 (6 bases). The V and J ends lost 1 base and 9 bases respectively, with 16 bases between them. The CDR3 is 15 amino acids. Germline V gene sequence: CDR1 SGHTA, CDR2 FQGNSA.

The rearrangement links TRBV28 to TRBJ1-2; possible D gene TRBD1, 5 bases. V was pared by 3 bases and J by 5 bases, with 10 bases between. This CDR3 is 13 amino acids long. Germline-derived CDR1 and CDR2 are MDHEN and SYDVKM. CDR3 residues: CASSLQGPYGYTF. In DNA, the CDR3 is TGTGCCAGCAGTTTGCAGGGACCTTATGGCTACACCTTC.